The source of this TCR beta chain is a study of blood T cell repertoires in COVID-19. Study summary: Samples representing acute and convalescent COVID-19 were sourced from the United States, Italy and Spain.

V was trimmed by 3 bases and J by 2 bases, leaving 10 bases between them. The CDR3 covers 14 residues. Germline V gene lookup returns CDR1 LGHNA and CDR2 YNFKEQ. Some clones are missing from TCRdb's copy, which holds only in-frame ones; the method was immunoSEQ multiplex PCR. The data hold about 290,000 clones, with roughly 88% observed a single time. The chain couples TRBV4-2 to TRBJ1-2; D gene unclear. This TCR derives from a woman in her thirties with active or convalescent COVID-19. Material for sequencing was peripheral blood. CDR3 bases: TGTGCCAGCAGCCAGGCGGGCCAGAACTATGGCTACACCTTC. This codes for CASSQAGQNYGYTF.